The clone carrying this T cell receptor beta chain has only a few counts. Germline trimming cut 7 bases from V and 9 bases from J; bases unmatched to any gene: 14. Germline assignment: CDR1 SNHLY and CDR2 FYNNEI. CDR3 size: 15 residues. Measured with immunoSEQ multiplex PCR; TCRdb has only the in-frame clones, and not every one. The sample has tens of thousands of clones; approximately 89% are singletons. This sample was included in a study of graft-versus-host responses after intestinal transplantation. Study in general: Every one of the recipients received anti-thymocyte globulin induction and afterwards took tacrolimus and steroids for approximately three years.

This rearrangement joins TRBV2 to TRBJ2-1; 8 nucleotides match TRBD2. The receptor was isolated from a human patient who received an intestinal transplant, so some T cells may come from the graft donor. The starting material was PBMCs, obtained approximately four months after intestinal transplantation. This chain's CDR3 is CASNFPGLVGSEQFF. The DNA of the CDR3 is TGTGCCAGCAACTTCCCGGGACTAGTGGGAAGTGAGCAGTTCTTC. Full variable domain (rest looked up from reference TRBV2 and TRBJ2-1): EPEVTQTPSHQVTQMGQEVILRCVPISNHLYFYWYRQILGQKVEFLVSFYNNEISEKSEIFDDQFSVERPDGSNFTLKIRSTKLEDSAMYFCASNFPGLVGSEQFFGPGTRLTVL.